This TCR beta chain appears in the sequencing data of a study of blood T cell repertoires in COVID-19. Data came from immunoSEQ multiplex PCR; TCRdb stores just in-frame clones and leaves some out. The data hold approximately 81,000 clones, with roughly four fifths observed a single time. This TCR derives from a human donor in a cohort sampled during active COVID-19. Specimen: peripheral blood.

The CDR3 is CASSGQGVNTGELFF. CDR3 DNA sequence: TGTGCCAGCAGCGGACAGGGGGTTAACACCGGGGAGCTGTTTTTT. The chain links TRBV5-6 to TRBJ2-2; 10 nucleotides line up with TRBD1. V was pared by 4 bases and J by 2 bases, with 2 bases of the junction left unmatched. The CDR3 has 15 amino acids. The V gene's germline CDR1 is SGHDT and CDR2 YYEEEE.